This T cell receptor beta chain was found in a study of OX40 agonist ivuxolimab in advanced cancers. Method: immunoSEQ multiplex PCR; TCRdb's copy keeps in-frame clones and lacks some. Here the sample spans approximately 70,000 clones, around 88% being singletons. This clone was detected only once. V was clipped by 2 bases and J by 1 base, with 8 bases between them. Germline lookup yields CDR1 KGHSH and CDR2 LQKENI. There are 14 residues in the CDR3. Enrollment shut out patients with autoimmune disease history or systemic immunosuppression. V and J are TRBV18 and TRBJ1-1, with D unclear. The sequence was obtained from an adult with an advanced solid tumor such as melanoma, head and neck, liver or kidney cancer. The sequenced sample was CD4+ or CD8+ T cells sorted from blood, obtained in a trial of the OX40 agonist ivuxolimab. The CDR3 DNA follows: TGTGCCAGCTCACCATCCACTTCGAACACTGAAGCTTTCTTT. Amino acids: CASSPSTSNTEAFF.